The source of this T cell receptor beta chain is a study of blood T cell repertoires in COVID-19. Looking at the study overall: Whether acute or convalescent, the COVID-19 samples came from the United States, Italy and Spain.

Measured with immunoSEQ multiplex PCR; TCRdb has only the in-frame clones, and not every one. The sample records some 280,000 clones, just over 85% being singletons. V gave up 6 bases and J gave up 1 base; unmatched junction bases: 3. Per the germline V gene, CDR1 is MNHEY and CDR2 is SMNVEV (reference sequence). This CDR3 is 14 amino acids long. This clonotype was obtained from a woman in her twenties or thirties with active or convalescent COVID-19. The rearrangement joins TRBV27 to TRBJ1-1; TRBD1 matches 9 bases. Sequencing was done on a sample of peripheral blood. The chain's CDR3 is CASSRQGGNTEAFF. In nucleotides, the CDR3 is TGTGCCAGCAGCCGACAGGGGGGGAACACTGAAGCTTTCTTT.